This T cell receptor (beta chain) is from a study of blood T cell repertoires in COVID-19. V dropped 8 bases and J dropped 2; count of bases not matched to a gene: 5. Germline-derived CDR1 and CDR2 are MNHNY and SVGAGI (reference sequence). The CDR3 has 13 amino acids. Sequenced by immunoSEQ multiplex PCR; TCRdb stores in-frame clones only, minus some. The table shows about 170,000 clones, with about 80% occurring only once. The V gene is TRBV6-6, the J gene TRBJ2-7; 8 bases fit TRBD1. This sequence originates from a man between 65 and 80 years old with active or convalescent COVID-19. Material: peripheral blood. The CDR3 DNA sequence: TGTGCCAGCCGTAGGACAGGGACCTACGAGCAGTACTTC. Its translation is CASRRTGTYEQYF.